One and the same sample provided the 19 T cell receptor beta chains below, sequenced in a study of T cell responses to AZD1222 COVID-19 vaccine. The repertoire was sequenced with immunoSEQ multiplex PCR; TCRdb's copy has only in-frame clones and lacks some. The sample consists of about 89,000 clones, about 86% of them appearing once. Sequences were derived from peripheral blood, sampled 28 days after the second AZD1222 dose. The receptors were gathered from an adult who received the AZD1222 COVID-19 vaccine.

J is TRBJ1-2 and V is TRBV5-5; possibly TRBD1 for D (6 bases). The germline CDR1 and CDR2 sequences are SGHKS and YYEKEE (reference sequence). V lost 5 bases, J lost 4 bases, and 18 bases lay in between. This CDR3 has 15 amino acids. The CDR3 loop reads CASSPSSGQPYGYTF. The CDR3 DNA reads TGTGCCAGCAGTCCTTCCAGCGGACAGCCCTATGGCTACACCTTC.

The CDR3, as DNA: TGTGCTAGTGCCCCGAGCGGGAGAAGCTCCTACAATGAGCAGTTCTTC. As protein: CASAPSGRSSYNEQFF. The chain has TRBV12-5 and TRBJ2-1, with 8 bases lining up with TRBD2. This CDR3 is 16 amino acids long. Losses at the gene ends were 7 bases for V and 0 bases for J; bases not matched to a gene: 8. Germline V gene lookup returns CDR1 LGHNT and CDR2 FRNRAP.

The gene calls are TRBV9 and TRBJ2-7; TRBD2 agrees at 9 bases. The CDR3 runs to 15 residues. Trimming at V came to 0 bases and at J to 4 bases, leaving 5 bases not matched to a gene. Germline V lookup: CDR1 SGDLS, CDR2 YYNGEE. CDR3 sequence (DNA): TGTGCCAGCAGCGTAGGAGGCGGGAGGGGGTACGAGCAGTACTTC. Its translation: CASSVGGGRGYEQYF.

This clone has just one count. This chain links TRBV29-1 with TRBJ2-3, with 10 bases lining up with TRBD1. With 4 bases clipped from V and 6 bases from J, the junction kept 13 bases outside the gene matches. The V gene's germline CDR1 is SQVTM and CDR2 ANQGSEA. The length of the CDR3 is 16 residues. The CDR3 DNA is TGCAGCGTTGCCAACGGACAGGGGGTTCGGGAGGATACGCAGTATTTT. Protein: CSVANGQGVREDTQYF.

This sequence joins TRBV4-1 and TRBJ2-6; D not certain. The CDR3 extends over 15 amino acids. The germline CDR1 and CDR2 sequences are MGHRA and YSYEKL. With 5 bases removed from V and 0 bases from J, the gap between germline ends came to 8 bases. CDR3 residues: CASSEWGSGANVLTF. CDR3 DNA: TGCGCCAGCAGCGAATGGGGCTCTGGGGCCAACGTCCTGACTTTC.

The chain has TRBV7-2 and TRBJ1-6; 7 bases are shared with TRBD1. With V trimmed by 5 bases and J by 4 bases, 8 bases remained unmatched. The CDR3 contains 16 residues. The germline V gene encodes CDR1 SGHTA and CDR2 FQGNSA. CDR3 protein: CASSKLGQTYNSPLHF. In nucleotides, the CDR3 is TGTGCCAGCAGCAAGTTGGGACAGACTTATAATTCACCCCTCCACTTT.

V and J are TRBV10-2 and TRBJ2-7; TRBD1 aligns across 8 bases. V lost 8 bases, J lost 1 base, and 1 base stayed unmatched. CDR1 WSHSY and CDR2 SAAADI come from the germline V gene. The CDR3 has 12 residues. The CDR3 DNA is TGCGCCAGCCGGGACAGGTCCTACGAGCAGTACTTC. Encoded protein: CASRDRSYEQYF.

This clone was detected only once. The chain employs TRBV5-6 and TRBJ1-5; the match to TRBD1 covers 7 bases. Germline values: CDR1 SGHDT, CDR2 YYEEEE. Unmatched junction bases numbered 6, after V lost 4 bases and J lost 2 bases. The CDR3 has 15 residues. In DNA form, the CDR3 reads TGTGCCAGCAGCCGGGAGGGGGCTGGCAATCAGCCCCAGCATTTT. Encoded protein: CASSREGAGNQPQHF.

The V and J genes are TRBV30 and TRBJ1-3, with a weak D call TRBD1 (5 bases). V was trimmed by 1 base and J by 1 base, leaving 11 bases between them. The germline CDR1 and CDR2 sequences are GTSNPN and SVGIG (reference sequence). This CDR3 contains 15 residues. The CDR3 is CAWSGGAASGNTIYF. As DNA, the CDR3 is TGTGCCTGGAGTGGCGGGGCAGCGTCTGGAAACACCATATATTTT.

V usage is TRBV27 and J usage is TRBJ2-3; 9 bases are a match to TRBD2. The CDR3 has 18 residues. J was trimmed by 2 bases and V by 3 bases; bases with no gene match: 12. CDR1 MNHEY and CDR2 SMNVEV come from the germline V gene (reference sequence). CDR3 in amino acids: CASSFPLSAGGYTDTQYF. As DNA, the CDR3 is TGTGCCAGCAGTTTTCCCCTCTCAGCGGGAGGATACACAGATACGCAGTATTTT.

The chain recombines TRBV7-9 with TRBJ2-1, with D possibly being TRBD2 (6 bases). The CDR3 sequence is 17 residues long. CDR1 is SEHNR and CDR2 is FQNEAQ in the germline V gene (reference sequence). V dropped 5 bases and J dropped 8 bases, with 25 bases sitting between them. The CDR3 is CASSPLERTSGLDEQFF. CDR3 nucleotides: TGTGCCAGCAGCCCCCTGGAAAGGACAAGCGGGTTGGATGAGCAGTTCTTC.

In this sample, this clone turned up a few times. This chain uses TRBV7-6 with TRBJ2-3; possible D gene TRBD1, 7 bases. The germline V gene encodes CDR1 SGHVS and CDR2 FNYEAQ. CDR3 length equals 16 residues. Between the trimmed V and J ends, which lost 0 bases and 1 base, there was a span of 11 bases. Here the CDR3 DNA reads TGTGCCAGCAGCTTAGCGCAGGGGGGCCGCACAGATACGCAGTATTTT. It specifies CASSLAQGGRTDTQYF.

This clone has only a few counts. The chain is built from TRBV5-1 and TRBJ1-4; D is undetermined. CDR1 is SGHRS and CDR2 is YFSETQ in the germline V gene. Trimming shortened V by 0 bases and J by 2 bases, and 8 bases separated the two germline ends. The CDR3 consists of 15 residues. The CDR3 region is CASSLAHMTNEKLFF. Here the CDR3 DNA reads TGCGCCAGCAGCTTGGCCCATATGACTAATGAAAAACTGTTTTTT.

This clone was picked up a small number of times. The rearrangement links TRBV7-9 to TRBJ2-5; D remains unclear. This CDR3 has 10 residues. The V gene lost 6 bases and the J gene lost 3 bases, with 2 bases spanning the gap. Looked up from germline, CDR1 is SEHNR and CDR2 is FQNEAQ (reference sequence). Here the CDR3 DNA reads TGTGCCAGCAGGGAAGAGACCCAGTACTTC. Its translation: CASREETQYF. The entire variable domain, with the rest obtained from reference TRBV7-9 and TRBJ2-5, is as follows: DTGVSQNPRHKITKRGQNVTFRCDPISEHNRLYWYRQTLGQGPEFLTYFQNEAQLEKSRLLSDRFSAERPKGSFSTLEIQRTEQGDSAMYLCASREETQYFGPGTRLLVL.

The chain uses TRBV5-4 and TRBJ1-2; 8 nucleotides line up with TRBD1. Germline V CDR1 and CDR2: SGHNT, YYREEE (reference sequence). The CDR3 extends over 15 amino acids. The junction had 15 bases not matched to a gene; V was cut back by 7 bases and J by 7 bases. The CDR3 DNA is TGTGCCAGCCGGTCCGACAGGGGAGTTCAGGGTGGCTACACCTTC. Protein product: CASRSDRGVQGGYTF. The whole variable domain, remainder taken from reference TRBV5-4 and TRBJ1-2, is ETGVTQSPTHLIKTRGQQVTLRCSSQSGHNTVSWYQQALGQGPQFIFQYYREEENGRGNFPPRFSGLQFPNYSSELNVNALELDDSALYLCASRSDRGVQGGYTFGSGTRLTVV.

This chain connects TRBV6-5 to TRBJ2-1, with TRBD2 matching over 8 bases. Per germline, CDR1 MNHEY and CDR2 SVGAGI. The CDR3 has 15 amino acids. V was clipped by 1 base and J by 7 bases; unmatched bases: 6. The CDR3 DNA reads as TGTGCCAGCAGTTACTGGAGTAGCGGGGTGAATGAGCAGTTCTTC. Encoded protein: CASSYWSSGVNEQFF.

With regard to this clone: Different DNA sequences within this sample yield the same CDR3. The chain combines TRBV7-8 with TRBJ1-4; no reliable D call. This CDR3 has 14 residues. Germline CDR1 is SGHVS and CDR2 is FQNEAQ. V was cut by 5 bases and J by 1 base, with 8 bases left in between. The CDR3 protein is CASSPSRTNEKLFF. CDR3 bases: TGTGCCAGCAGCCCCTCAAGAACTAATGAAAAACTGTTTTTT.

V is TRBV3-1 (or the pseudogene TRBV3-2) and J is TRBJ2-3; no clear D gene. V lost 0 bases to trimming and J lost 2 bases, with 9 bases between them. Germline assignment: CDR1 LGHDT and CDR2 YNNKEL (reference sequence). There are 15 residues in the CDR3. The CDR3 region has the DNA TGTGCCAGCAGCCAAGATGGGCAGAACACAGATACGCAGTATTTT. The encoded protein is CASSQDGQNTDTQYF.

This rearrangement joins TRBV11-2 to TRBJ2-7, with 12 bases that match TRBD1. Germline-derived CDR1 and CDR2 are SGHAT and FQNNGV. The CDR3 runs 15 residues. V trimming: 5 bases; J trimming: 4 bases; junction bases outside the gene matches: 6. CDR3: CASSPGTGGDYEQYF. CDR3 coding DNA: TGTGCCAGCAGCCCCGGGACAGGGGGCGATTACGAGCAGTACTTC.